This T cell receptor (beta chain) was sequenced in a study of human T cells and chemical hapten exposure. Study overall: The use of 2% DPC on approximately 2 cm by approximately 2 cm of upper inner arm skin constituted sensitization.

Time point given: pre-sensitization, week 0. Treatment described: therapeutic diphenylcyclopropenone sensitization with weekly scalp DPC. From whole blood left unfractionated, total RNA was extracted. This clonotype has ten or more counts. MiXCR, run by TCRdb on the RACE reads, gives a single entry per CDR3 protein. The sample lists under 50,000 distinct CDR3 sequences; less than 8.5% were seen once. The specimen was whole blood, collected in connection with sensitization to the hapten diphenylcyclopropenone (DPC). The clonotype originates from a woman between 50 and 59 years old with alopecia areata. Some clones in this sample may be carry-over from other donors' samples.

In DNA form, the CDR3 reads TGTGCCAGCAGCTTAGAGGCGCGTAATTCACCCCTCCACTTT. It encodes CASSLEARNSPLHF. The J gene is TRBJ1-6, the V gene TRBV7-9; no reliable D call. V shed 1 base and J shed 6 bases, with 7 bases lying between them. Per germline, CDR1 SEHNR and CDR2 FQNEAQ (reference sequence). The CDR3 covers 14 residues.